This TCR beta chain was profiled in a study of blood T cell repertoires in COVID-19. Study context: The United States, Italy and Spain provided the acute and convalescent COVID-19 samples. Sources were T cells, B-cell-depleted T cells, or PBMCs; the material itself was cDNA or gDNA.

Original data processing: Estimation of nucleated cell counts relied on the amplification of reference gene primers. Generated by immunoSEQ multiplex PCR, the TCRdb table keeps only in-frame clones and is missing some. The V and J calls and clone size are taken from that table; D and trimming were inferred from the DNA. The sample shows around 150,000 clones, just over 90% of them seen only once. Per germline, CDR1 SGHDT and CDR2 YYEEEE. The CDR3 length is 14 residues. Unmatched junction bases numbered 7, after V lost 4 bases and J lost 4 bases. Seattle's enrolled individuals joined amid active infection and were then monitored longitudinally.

The V gene is TRBV5-6, the J gene TRBJ1-2; 7 bases are a match to TRBD1. This receptor was obtained from a woman aged 55-70 years with COVID-19, enrolled during active disease. Sequences were obtained from peripheral blood. DNA for the CDR3: TGTGCCAGCAGCCCCCAGGGGGGTGTCTATGGCTACACCTTC. Amino acids: CASSPQGGVYGYTF.